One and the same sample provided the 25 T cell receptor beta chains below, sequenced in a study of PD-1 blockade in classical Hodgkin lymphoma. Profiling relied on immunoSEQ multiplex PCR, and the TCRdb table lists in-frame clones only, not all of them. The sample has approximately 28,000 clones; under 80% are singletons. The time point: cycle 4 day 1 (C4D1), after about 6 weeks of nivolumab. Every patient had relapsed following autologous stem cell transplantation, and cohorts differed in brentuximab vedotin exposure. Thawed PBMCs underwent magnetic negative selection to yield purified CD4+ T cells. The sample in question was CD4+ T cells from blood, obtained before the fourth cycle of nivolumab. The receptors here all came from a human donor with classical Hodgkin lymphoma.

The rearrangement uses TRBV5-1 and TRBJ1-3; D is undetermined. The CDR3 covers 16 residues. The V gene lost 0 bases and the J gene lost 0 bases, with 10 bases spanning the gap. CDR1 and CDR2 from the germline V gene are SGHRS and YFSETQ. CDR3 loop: CASSLVPGSSGNTIYF. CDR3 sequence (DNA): TGCGCCAGCAGCTTGGTCCCGGGTTCCTCTGGAAACACCATATATTTT.

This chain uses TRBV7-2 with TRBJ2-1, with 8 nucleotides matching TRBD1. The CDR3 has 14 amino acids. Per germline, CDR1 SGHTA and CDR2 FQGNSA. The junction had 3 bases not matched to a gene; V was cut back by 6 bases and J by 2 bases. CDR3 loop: CASSGQGTYNEQFF. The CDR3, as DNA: TGTGCCAGCAGTGGACAGGGAACCTACAATGAGCAGTTCTTC.

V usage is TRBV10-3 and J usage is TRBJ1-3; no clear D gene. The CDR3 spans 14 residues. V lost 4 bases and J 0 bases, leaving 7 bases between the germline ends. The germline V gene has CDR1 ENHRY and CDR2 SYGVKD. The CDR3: CAISVSRSGNTIYF. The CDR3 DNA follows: TGTGCCATCAGTGTCAGTCGCTCTGGAAACACCATATATTTT.

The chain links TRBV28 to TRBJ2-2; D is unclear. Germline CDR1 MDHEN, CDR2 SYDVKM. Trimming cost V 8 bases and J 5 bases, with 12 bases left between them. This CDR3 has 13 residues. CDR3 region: CASEELGTGELFF. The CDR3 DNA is TGTGCCAGCGAGGAACTCGGGACCGGGGAGCTGTTTTTT.

CDR3 sequence: CASSLLLAGGCEQYF. The CDR3 region has the DNA TGTGCCAGCAGCCTACTACTAGCGGGAGGCTGCGAGCAGTACTTC. The gene calls are TRBV5-4 and TRBJ2-7; 12 nucleotides align to TRBD2. Germline trimming cut 4 bases from V and 6 bases from J; bases unmatched to any gene: 8. The CDR3 totals 15 residues. Per the germline V gene, CDR1 is SGHNT and CDR2 is YYREEE (reference sequence).

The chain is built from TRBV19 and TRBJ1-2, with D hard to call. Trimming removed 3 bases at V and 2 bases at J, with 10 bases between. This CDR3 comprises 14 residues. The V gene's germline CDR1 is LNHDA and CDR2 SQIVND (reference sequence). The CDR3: CASSIILRNYGYTF. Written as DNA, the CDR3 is TGTGCCAGTAGTATCATTCTGAGGAACTATGGCTACACCTTC.

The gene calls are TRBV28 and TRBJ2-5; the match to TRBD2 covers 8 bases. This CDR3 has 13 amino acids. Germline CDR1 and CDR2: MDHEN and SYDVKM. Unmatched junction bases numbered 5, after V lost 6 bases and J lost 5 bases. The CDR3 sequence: CASRAGGGETQYF. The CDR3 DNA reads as TGTGCCAGCAGGGCGGGAGGCGGGGAGACCCAGTACTTC.

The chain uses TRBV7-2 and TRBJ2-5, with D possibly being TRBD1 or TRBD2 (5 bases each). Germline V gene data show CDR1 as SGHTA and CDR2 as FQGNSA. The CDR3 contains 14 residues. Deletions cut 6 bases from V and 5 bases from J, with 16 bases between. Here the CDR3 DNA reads TGTGCCAGCAGTTCCGGGACCACGCGTGAGACCCAGTACTTC. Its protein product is CASSSGTTRETQYF.

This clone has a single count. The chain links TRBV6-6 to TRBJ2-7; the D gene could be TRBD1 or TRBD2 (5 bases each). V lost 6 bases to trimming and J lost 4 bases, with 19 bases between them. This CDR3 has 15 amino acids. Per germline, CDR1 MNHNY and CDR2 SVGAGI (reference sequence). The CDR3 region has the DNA TGTGCCAGCAGCCGGGACCACCCAAGCATTTACGAGCAGTACTTC. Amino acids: CASSRDHPSIYEQYF.

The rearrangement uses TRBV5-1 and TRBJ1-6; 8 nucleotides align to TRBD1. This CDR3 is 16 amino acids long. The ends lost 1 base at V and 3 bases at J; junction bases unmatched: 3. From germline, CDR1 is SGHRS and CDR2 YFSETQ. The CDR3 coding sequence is TGCGCCAGCAGCTTGTCAGGGGGCGGCTATAATTCACCCCTCCACTTT. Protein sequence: CASSLSGGGYNSPLHF.

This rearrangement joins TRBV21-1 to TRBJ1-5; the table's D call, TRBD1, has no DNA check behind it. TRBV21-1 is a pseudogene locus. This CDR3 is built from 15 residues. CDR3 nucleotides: TGTGCCAGCAGCAAAGGAACAGATAGCAATCAGCCCCAGCATTTT. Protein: CASSKGTDSNQPQHF.

The CDR3 is CTSSQVCGGAIYEQYF. The CDR3 nucleotides read TGCACCAGCAGCCAAGTCTGCGGGGGGGCCATTTACGAGCAGTACTTC. V gene TRBV1 combines with J gene TRBJ2-7; TRBD2 is the table's D call, not checked against the DNA. TRBV1 is deemed a pseudogene. CDR3 size: 16 residues.

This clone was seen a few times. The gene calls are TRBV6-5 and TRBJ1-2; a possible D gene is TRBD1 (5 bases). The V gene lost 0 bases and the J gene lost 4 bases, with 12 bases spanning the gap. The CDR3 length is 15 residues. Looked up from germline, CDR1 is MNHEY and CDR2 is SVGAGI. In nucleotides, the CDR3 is TGTGCCAGCAGTTACTCCGGCGGGGGGAGCTATGGCTACACCTTC. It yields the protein CASSYSGGGSYGYTF.

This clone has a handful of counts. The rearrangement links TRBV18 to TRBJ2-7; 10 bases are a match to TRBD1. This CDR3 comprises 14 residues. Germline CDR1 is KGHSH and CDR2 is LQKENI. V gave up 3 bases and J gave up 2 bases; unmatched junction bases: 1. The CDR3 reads CASSPGQGTYEQYF. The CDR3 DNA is TGTGCCAGCTCACCGGGACAGGGGACCTACGAGCAGTACTTC. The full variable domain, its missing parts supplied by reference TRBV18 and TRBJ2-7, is NAGVMQNPRHLVRRRGQEARLRCSPMKGHSHVYWYRQLPEEGLKFMVYLQKENIIDESGMPKERFSAEFPKEGPSILRIQQVVRGDSAAYFCASSPGQGTYEQYFGPGTRLTVT.

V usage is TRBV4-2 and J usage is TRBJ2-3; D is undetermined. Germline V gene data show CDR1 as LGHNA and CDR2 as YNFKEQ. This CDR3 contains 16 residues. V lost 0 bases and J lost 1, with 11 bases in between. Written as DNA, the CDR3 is TGTGCCAGCAGCCAAGAGAATCGACCCCGCACAGATACGCAGTATTTT. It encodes CASSQENRPRTDTQYF.

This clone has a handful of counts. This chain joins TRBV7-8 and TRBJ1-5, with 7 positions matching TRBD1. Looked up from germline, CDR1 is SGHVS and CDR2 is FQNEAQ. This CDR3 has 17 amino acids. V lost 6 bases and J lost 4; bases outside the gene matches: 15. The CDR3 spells CASRQATGAGRNQPQHF. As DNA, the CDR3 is TGTGCCAGCAGACAAGCTACAGGGGCTGGGAGGAATCAGCCCCAGCATTTT.

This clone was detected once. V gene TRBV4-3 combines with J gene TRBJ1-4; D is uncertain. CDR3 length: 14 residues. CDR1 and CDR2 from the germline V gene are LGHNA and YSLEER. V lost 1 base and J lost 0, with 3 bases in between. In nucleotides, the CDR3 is TGCGCCAGCAGCCAAGCGCCAACTAATGAAAAACTGTTTTTT. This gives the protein CASSQAPTNEKLFF.

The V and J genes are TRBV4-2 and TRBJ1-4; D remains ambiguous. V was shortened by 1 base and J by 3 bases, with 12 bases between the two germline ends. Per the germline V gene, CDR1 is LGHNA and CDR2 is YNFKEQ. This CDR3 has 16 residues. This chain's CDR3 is CASSQGGTASNEKLFF. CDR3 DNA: TGTGCCAGCAGCCAAGGGGGTACGGCATCTAATGAAAAACTGTTTTTT.

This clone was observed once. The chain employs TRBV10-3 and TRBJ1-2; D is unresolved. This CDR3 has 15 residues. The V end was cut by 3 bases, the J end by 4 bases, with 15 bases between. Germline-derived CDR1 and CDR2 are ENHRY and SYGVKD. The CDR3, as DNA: TGTGCCATCAGTGACCTCGGACCGATCTCCTATGGCTACACCTTC. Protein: CAISDLGPISYGYTF.

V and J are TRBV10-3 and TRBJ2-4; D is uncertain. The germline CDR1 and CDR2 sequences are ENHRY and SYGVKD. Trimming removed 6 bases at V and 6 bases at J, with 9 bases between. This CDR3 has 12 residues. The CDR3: CAISSTGNIQYF. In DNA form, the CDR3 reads TGTGCCATCAGCTCGACGGGAAACATTCAGTACTTC.

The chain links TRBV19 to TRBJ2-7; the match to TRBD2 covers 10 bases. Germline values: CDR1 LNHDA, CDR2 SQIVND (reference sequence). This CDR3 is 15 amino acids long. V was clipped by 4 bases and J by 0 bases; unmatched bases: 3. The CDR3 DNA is TGTGCCAGTAGTAGGGCTAGCGGGAGCTCCTACGAGCAGTACTTC. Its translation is CASSRASGSSYEQYF. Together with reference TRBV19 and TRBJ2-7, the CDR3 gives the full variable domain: DGGITQSPKYLFRKEGQNVTLSCEQNLNHDAMYWYRQDPGQGLRLIYYSQIVNDFQKGDIAEGYSVSREKKESFPLTVTSAQKNPTAFYLCASSRASGSSYEQYFGPGTRLTVT.

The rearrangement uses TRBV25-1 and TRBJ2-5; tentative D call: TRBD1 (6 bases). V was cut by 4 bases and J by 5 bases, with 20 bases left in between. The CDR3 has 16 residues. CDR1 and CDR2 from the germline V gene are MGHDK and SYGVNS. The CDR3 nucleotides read TGTGCCAGCAGTGGACAGGCCTCCTTGCACTTCGAGACCCAGTACTTC. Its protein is CASSGQASLHFETQYF.

CDR3 sequence: CASSPPGTATYEQYF. DNA for the CDR3: TGTGCCAGCAGCCCCCCCGGGACTGCGACCTACGAGCAGTACTTC. The gene calls are TRBV5-6 and TRBJ2-7; TRBD2 is a possible D gene (6 bases). Per the germline V gene, CDR1 is SGHDT and CDR2 is YYEEEE. The CDR3 contains 15 residues. V was clipped by 4 bases and J by 2 bases, with 16 bases between them.

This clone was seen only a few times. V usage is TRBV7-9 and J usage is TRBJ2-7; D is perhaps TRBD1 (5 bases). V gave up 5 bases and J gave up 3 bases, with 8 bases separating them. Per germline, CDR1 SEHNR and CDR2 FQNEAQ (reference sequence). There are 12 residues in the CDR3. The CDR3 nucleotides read TGTGCCAGCAGCATCCAGGGCTACGAGCAGTACTTC. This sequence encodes CASSIQGYEQYF.

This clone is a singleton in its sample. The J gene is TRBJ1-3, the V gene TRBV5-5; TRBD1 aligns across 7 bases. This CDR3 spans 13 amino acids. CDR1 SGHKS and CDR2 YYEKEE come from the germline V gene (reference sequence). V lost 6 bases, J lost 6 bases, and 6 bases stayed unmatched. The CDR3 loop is CASKPGQQNTIYF. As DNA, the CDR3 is TGTGCCAGCAAACCGGGACAGCAAAACACCATATATTTT.